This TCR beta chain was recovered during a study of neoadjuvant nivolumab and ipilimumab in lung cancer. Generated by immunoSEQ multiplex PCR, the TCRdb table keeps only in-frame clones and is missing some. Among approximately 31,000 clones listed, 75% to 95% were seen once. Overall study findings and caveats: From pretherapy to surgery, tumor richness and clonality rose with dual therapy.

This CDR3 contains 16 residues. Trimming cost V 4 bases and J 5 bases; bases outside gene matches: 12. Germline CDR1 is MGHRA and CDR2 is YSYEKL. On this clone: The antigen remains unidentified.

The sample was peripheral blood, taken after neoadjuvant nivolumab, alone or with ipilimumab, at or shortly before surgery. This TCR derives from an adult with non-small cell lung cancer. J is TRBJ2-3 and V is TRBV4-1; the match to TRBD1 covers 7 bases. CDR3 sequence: CASSRSIQGYGDTQYF. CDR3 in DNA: TGCGCCAGCAGCCGGTCGATACAGGGGTACGGAGATACGCAGTATTTT.